This TCR beta chain was documented in a study of control samples from healthy donors and cancer patients. Trimming stripped 5 bases from V and 0 bases from J, with 14 bases between. Germline V lookup: CDR1 SGHVS, CDR2 FQNEAQ. The CDR3 is 15 amino acids. Assay used: immunoSEQ multiplex PCR; TCRdb lists only in-frame clones, some missing. The sample has some 98,000 clones, approximately 88% seen once; the top ten hold more than 30%. The chain links TRBV7-8 to TRBJ2-7; D possibly uses TRBD1 or TRBD2 (6 bases each). Sequencing was performed on PBMCs. This TCR was sampled from a man in his 70s with lung cancer. CDR3 amino acids: CASSVLKGGSYEQYF. For the CDR3, the DNA is TGTGCCAGCAGCGTTCTAAAGGGGGGCTCCTACGAGCAGTACTTC.